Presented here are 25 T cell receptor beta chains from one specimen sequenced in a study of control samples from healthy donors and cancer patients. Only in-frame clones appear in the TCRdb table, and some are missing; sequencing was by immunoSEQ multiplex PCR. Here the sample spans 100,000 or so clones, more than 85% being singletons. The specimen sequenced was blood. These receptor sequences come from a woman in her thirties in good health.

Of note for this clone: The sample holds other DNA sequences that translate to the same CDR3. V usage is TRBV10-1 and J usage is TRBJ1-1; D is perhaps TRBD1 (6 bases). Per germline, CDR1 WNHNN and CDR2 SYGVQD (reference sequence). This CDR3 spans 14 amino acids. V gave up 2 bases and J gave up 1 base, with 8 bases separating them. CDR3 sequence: CASSEGGANTEAFF. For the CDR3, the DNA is TGCGCCAGCAGTGAGGGGGGCGCGAACACTGAAGCTTTCTTT.

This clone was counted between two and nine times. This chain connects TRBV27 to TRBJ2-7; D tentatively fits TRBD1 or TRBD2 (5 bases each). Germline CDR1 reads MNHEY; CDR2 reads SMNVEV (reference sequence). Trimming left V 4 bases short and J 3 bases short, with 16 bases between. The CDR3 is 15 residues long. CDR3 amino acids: CASSSGQPSNYEQYF. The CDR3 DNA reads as TGTGCCAGCAGTTCGGGGCAGCCCTCAAACTACGAGCAGTACTTC.

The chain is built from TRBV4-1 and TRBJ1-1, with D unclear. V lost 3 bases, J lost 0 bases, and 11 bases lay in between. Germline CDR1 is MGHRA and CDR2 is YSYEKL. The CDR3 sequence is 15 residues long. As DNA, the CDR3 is TGCGCCAGCAGCCATGGTGCGCGGATGAACACTGAAGCTTTCTTT. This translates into CASSHGARMNTEAFF.

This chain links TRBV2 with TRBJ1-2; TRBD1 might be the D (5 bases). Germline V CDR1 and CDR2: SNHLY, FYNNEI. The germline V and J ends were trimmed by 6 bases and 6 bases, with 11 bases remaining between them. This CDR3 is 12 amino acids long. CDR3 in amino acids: CASRGLLNGYTF. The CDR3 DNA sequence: TGTGCCAGCAGGGGACTGCTGAATGGCTACACCTTC.

CDR3 in DNA: TGTGCCAGCAGCTTAGCGACAGTTTTAGATACGCAGTATTTT. This gives the protein CASSLATVLDTQYF. This rearrangement joins TRBV11-2 to TRBJ2-3; weak D call: TRBD1 (5 bases). Germline values: CDR1 SGHAT, CDR2 FQNNGV. The ends were cut back, 1 base at V and 5 bases at J, with 10 bases in the middle. The CDR3 consists of 14 residues. The full variable domain, completed using reference TRBV11-2 and TRBJ2-3, is EAGVAQSPRYKIIEKRQSVAFWCNPISGHATLYWYQQILGQGPKLLIQFQNNGVVDDSQLPKDRFSAERLKGVDSTLKIQPAKLEDSAVYLCASSLATVLDTQYFGPGTRLTVL.

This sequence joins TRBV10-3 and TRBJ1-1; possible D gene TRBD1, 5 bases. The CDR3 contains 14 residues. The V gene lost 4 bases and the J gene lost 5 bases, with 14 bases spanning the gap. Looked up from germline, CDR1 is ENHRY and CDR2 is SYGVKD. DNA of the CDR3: TGTGCCATCAGTGGTGTGGTGAGGGGAACTGAAGCTTTCTTT. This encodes CAISGVVRGTEAFF.

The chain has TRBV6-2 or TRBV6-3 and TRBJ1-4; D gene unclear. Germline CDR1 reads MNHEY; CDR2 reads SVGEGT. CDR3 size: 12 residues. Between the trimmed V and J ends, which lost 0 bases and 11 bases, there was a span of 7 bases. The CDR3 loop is CASSYSNRKLFF. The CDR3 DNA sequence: TGTGCCAGCAGTTACTCGAACCGGAAACTGTTTTTT.

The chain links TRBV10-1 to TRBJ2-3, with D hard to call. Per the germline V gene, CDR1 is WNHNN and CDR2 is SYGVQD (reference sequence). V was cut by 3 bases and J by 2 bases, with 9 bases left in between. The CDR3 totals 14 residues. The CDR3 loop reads CASSENLPTDTQYF. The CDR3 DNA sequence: TGCGCCAGCAGTGAAAACCTTCCCACAGATACGCAGTATTTT.

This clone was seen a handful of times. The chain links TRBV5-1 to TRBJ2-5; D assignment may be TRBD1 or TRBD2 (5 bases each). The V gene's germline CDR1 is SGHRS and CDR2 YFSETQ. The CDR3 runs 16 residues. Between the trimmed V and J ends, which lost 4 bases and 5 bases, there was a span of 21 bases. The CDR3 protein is CASSNAAGTPGETQYF. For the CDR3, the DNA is TGCGCCAGCAGCAACGCAGCAGGGACCCCAGGGGAGACCCAGTACTTC.

The CDR3 here is CASSQQGGQLGYTF. CDR3 coding DNA: TGCGCCAGCAGCCAACAGGGGGGACAGCTTGGCTACACCTTC. The rearrangement uses TRBV4-1 and TRBJ1-2; 7 positions agree with TRBD1. CDR3 length equals 14 residues. Per germline, CDR1 MGHRA and CDR2 YSYEKL. V lost 2 bases, J lost 7 bases, and 7 bases stayed unmatched.

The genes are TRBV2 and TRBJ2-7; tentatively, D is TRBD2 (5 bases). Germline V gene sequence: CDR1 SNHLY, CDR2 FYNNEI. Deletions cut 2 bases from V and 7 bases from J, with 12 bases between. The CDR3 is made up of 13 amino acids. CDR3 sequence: CASSEWGVREQYF. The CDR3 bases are TGTGCCAGCAGTGAATGGGGAGTTAGGGAGCAGTACTTC.

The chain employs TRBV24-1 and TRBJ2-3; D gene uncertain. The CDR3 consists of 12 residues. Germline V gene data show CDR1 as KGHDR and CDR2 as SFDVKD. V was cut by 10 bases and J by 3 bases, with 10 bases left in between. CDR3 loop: CATSTETDTQYF. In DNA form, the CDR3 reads TGTGCCACGAGCACAGAAACAGATACGCAGTATTTT.

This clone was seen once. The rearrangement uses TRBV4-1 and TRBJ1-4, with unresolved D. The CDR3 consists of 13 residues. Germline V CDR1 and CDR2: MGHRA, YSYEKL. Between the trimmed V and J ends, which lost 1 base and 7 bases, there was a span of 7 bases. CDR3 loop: CASSQGEIEKLFF. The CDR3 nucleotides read TGCGCCAGCAGCCAAGGAGAAATTGAAAAACTGTTTTTT.

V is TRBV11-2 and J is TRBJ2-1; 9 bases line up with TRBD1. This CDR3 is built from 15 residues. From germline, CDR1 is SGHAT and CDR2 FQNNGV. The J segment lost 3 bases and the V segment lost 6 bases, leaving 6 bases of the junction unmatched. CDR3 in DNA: TGTGCCAGCAGGGAAACAGGGGGCCGCTACAATGAGCAGTTCTTC. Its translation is CASRETGGRYNEQFF.

CDR3 coding DNA: TGCGCCAGCAGTGACCCTCGGGGCAGAGCCTACGAGCAGTACTTC. This translates into CASSDPRGRAYEQYF. This rearrangement joins TRBV10-1 to TRBJ2-7; D possibly matches TRBD1 or TRBD2 (5 bases each). Germline V gene lookup returns CDR1 WNHNN and CDR2 SYGVQD (reference sequence). V lost 3 bases, J lost 2 bases, and 14 bases lay in between. The CDR3 runs 15 residues.

The CDR3 protein is CASSYSGEGNTIYF. The CDR3, as DNA: TGTGCCAGCAGTTATTCAGGGGAAGGAAACACCATATATTTT. The chain recombines TRBV6-5 with TRBJ1-3, with D possibly being TRBD1 (6 bases). There are 14 residues in the CDR3. In germline, CDR1 is MNHEY, CDR2 SVGAGI. Trimming left V 3 bases short and J 4 bases short, with 10 bases between.

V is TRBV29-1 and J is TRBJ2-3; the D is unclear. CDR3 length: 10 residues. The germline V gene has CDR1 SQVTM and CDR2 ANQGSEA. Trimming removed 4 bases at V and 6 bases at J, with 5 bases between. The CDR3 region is CSVGADTQYF. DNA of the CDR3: TGCAGCGTTGGGGCGGATACGCAGTATTTT.

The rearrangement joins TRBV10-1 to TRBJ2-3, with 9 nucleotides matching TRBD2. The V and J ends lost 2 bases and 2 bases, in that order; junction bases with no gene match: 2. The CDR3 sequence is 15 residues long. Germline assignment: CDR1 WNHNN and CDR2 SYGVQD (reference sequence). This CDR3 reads CASSELAGTTDTQYF. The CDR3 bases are TGCGCCAGCAGTGAGCTAGCGGGAACCACAGATACGCAGTATTTT.

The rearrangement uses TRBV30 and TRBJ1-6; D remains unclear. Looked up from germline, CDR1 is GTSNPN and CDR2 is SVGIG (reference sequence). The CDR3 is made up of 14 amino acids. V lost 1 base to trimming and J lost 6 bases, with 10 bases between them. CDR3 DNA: TGTGCCTGGAGTGGGCCGGCGAGTAATTCACCCCTCCACTTT. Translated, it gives CAWSGPASNSPLHF.

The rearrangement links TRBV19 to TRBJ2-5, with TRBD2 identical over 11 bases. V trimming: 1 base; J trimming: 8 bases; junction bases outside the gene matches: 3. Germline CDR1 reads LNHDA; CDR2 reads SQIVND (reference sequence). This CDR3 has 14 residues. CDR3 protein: CASSIGGLAETQYF. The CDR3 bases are TGTGCCAGTAGTATAGGGGGACTAGCGGAAACCCAGTACTTC. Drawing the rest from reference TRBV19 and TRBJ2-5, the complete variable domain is DGGITQSPKYLFRKEGQNVTLSCEQNLNHDAMYWYRQDPGQGLRLIYYSQIVNDFQKGDIAEGYSVSREKKESFPLTVTSAQKNPTAFYLCASSIGGLAETQYFGPGTRLLVL.

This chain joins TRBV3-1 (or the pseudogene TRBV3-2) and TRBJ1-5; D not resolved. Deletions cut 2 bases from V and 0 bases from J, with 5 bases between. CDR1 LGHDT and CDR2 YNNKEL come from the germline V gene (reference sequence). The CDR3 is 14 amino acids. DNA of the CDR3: TGTGCCAGCAGCCAAAGACATAGCAATCAGCCCCAGCATTTT. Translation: CASSQRHSNQPQHF.

The CDR3 DNA follows: TGTGCCAGCAGCGTTGGGACTAGCGGGGGTTACGAGCAGTACTTC. It specifies CASSVGTSGGYEQYF. The rearrangement links TRBV9 to TRBJ2-7; 14 bases fit TRBD2. V lost 2 bases and J lost 4; bases outside the gene matches: 2. The CDR3 extends over 15 amino acids. Germline lookup yields CDR1 SGDLS and CDR2 YYNGEE.

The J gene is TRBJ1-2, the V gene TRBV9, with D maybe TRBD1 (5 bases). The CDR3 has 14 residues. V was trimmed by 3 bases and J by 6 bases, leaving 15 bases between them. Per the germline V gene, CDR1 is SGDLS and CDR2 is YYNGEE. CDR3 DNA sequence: TGTGCCAGCAGCGCAGACCCCAGGGAACATGGCTACACCTTC. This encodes CASSADPREHGYTF.

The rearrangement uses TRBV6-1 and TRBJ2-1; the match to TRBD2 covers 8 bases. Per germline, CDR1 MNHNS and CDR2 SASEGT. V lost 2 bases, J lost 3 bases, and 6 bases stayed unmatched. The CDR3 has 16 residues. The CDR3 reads CASSESIAGIYNEQFF. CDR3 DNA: TGTGCCAGCAGTGAATCTATAGCGGGAATCTACAATGAGCAGTTCTTC.

CDR3 in DNA: TGTGCCAGCAGACCAGACAGGGTTGGCACAGATACGCAGTATTTT. Translating gives CASRPDRVGTDTQYF. The V gene is TRBV6-4, the J gene TRBJ2-3; 7 bases map to TRBD1. The V gene's germline CDR1 is MRHNA and CDR2 SNTAGT. The CDR3 spans 15 residues. V was pared by 6 bases and J by 1 base, with 7 bases of the junction left unmatched.